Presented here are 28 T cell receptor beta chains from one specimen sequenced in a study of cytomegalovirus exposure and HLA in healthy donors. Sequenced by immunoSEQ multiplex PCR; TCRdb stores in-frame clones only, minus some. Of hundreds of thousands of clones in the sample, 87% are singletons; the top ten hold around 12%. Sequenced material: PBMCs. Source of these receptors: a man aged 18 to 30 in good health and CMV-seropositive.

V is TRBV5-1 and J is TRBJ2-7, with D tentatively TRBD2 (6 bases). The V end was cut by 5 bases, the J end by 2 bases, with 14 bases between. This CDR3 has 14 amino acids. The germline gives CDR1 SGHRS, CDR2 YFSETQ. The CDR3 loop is CASSQMEGPYEQYF. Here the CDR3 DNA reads TGCGCCAGCAGTCAGATGGAGGGCCCCTACGAGCAGTACTTC.

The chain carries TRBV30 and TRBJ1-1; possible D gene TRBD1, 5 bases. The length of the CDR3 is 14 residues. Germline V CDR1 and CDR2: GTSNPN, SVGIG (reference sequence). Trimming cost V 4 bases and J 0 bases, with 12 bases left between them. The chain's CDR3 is CAWTRGGMNTEAFF. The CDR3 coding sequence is TGTGCCTGGACCCGGGGCGGCATGAACACTGAAGCTTTCTTT.

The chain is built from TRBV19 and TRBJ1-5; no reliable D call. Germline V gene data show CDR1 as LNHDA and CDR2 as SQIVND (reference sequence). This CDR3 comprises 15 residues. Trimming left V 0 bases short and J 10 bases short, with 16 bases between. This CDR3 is CASSIDSYLLEPQHF. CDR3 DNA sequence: TGTGCCAGTAGTATAGATTCTTACTTGTTGGAACCCCAGCATTTT.

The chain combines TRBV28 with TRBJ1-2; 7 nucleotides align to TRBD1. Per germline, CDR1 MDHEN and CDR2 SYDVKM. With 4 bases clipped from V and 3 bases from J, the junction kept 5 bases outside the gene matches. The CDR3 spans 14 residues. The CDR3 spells CASSSTGTDYGYTF. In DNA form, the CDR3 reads TGTGCCAGCAGTTCGACCGGGACAGACTATGGCTACACCTTC.

The CDR3 loop reads CASSDDRGVSYEQYF. The CDR3 DNA follows: TGTGCCAGCAGCGACGACAGGGGGGTATCCTACGAGCAGTACTTC. J is TRBJ2-7 and V is TRBV6-1; 9 positions match TRBD1. After removal of 6 bases from V and 1 base from J, the junction contained 7 bases not matched to a gene. Germline V lookup: CDR1 MNHNS, CDR2 SASEGT. This CDR3 spans 15 amino acids.

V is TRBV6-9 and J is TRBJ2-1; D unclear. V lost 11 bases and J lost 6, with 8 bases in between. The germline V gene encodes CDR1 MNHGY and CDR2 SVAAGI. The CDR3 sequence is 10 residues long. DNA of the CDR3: TGTGCCCCCGTTATCAATGAGCAGTTCTTC. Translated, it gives CAPVINEQFF.

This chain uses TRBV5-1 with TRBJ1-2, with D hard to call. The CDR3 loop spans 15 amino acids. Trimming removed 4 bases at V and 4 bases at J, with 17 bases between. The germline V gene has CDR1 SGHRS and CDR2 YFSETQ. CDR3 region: CASSTGSGRGYGYTF. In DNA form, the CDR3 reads TGCGCCAGCAGCACTGGGTCGGGAAGAGGCTATGGCTACACCTTC.

The CDR3 sequence: CASSVGQGSYNEQFF. The CDR3, as DNA: TGTGCCAGCAGCGTCGGACAGGGCTCCTACAATGAGCAGTTCTTC. The chain carries TRBV9 and TRBJ2-1; 8 bases match TRBD1. Germline V gives CDR1 SGDLS, CDR2 YYNGEE. This CDR3 has 15 residues. With V trimmed by 2 bases and J by 0 bases, 1 base remained unmatched.

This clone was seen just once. The CDR3 DNA reads as TGTGCCAGCAGCTTAAGGTGGCGGGAATCAGATACGCAGTATTTT. Translating it yields CASSLRWRESDTQYF. The V call is TRBV7-8, the J call TRBJ2-3; maybe TRBD2 (6 bases). Germline V CDR1 and CDR2: SGHVS, FQNEAQ. Trimming took 2 bases from V and 4 from J, leaving 13 bases between them. This CDR3 region has 15 residues.

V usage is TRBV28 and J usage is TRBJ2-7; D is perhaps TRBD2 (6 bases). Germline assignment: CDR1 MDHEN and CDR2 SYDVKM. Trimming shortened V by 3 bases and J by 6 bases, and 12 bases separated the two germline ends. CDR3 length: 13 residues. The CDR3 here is CASSLLAVGEQYF. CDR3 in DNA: TGTGCCAGCAGTTTGTTAGCGGTTGGCGAGCAGTACTTC.

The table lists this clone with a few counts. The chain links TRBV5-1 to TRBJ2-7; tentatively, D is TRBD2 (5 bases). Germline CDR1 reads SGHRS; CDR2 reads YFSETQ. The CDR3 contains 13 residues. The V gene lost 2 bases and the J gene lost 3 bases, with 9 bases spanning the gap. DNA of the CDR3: TGCGCCAGCAGCTTACCGAGGGACTACGAGCAGTACTTC. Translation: CASSLPRDYEQYF.

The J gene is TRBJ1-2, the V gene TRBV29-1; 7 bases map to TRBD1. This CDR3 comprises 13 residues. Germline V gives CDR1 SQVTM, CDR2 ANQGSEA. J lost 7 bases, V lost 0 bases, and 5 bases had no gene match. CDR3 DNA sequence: TGCAGCGTTGAAGATGGGCAGGGGGGTGGCTACACCTTC. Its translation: CSVEDGQGGGYTF.

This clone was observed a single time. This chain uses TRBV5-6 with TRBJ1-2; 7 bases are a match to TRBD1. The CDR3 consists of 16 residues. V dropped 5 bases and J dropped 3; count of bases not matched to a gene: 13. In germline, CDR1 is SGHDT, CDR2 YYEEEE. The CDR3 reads CASRLGRQGEYYGYTF. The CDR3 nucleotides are TGTGCCAGCAGACTTGGGAGGCAGGGGGAATACTATGGCTACACCTTC.

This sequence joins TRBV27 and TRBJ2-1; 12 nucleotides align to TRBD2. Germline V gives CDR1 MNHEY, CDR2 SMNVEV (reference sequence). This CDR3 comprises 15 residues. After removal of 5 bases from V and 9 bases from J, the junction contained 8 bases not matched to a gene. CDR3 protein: CASSPLAGGPSEQFF. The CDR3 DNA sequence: TGTGCCAGCAGTCCGCTAGCGGGAGGGCCGAGTGAGCAGTTCTTC.

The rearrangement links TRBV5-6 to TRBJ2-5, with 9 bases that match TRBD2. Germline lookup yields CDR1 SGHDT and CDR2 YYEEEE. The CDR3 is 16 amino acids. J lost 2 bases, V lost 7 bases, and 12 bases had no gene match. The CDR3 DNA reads TGTGCCAGCGTATTGCGGGGGGGTAGAGGTCAAGAGACCCAGTACTTC. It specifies CASVLRGGRGQETQYF.

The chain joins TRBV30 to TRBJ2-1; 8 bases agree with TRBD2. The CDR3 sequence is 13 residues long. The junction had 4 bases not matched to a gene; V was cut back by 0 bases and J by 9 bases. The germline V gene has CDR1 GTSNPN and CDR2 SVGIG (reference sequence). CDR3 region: CAWSVSGRVEQFF. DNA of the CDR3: TGTGCCTGGAGTGTAAGCGGGAGAGTTGAGCAGTTCTTC. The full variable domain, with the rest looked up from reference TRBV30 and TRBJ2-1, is SQTIHQWPATLVQPVGSPLSLECTVEGTSNPNLYWYRQAAGRGLQLLFYSVGIGQISSEVPQNLSASRPQDRQFILSSKKLLLSDSGFYLCAWSVSGRVEQFFGPGTRLTVL.

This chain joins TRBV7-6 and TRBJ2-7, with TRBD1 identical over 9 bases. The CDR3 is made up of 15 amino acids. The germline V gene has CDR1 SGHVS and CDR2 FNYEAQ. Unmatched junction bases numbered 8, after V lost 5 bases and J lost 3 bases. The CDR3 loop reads CASSPPGQGIYEQYF. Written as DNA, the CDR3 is TGTGCCAGCAGCCCCCCGGGACAGGGTATCTACGAGCAGTACTTC.

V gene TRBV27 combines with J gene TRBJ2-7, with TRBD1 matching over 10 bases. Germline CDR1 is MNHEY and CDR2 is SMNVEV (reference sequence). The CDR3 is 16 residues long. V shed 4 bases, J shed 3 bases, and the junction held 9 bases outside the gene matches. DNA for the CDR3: TGTGCCAGCAGTTCCAATCTTGGGACAGGGGACTACGAGCAGTACTTC. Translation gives CASSSNLGTGDYEQYF.

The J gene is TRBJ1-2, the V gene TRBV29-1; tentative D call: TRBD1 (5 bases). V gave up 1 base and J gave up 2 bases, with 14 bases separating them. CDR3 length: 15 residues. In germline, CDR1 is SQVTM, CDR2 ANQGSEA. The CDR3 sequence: CSVEGGDSPNYGYTF. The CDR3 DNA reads TGCAGCGTTGAAGGTGGCGACAGTCCAAACTATGGCTACACCTTC.

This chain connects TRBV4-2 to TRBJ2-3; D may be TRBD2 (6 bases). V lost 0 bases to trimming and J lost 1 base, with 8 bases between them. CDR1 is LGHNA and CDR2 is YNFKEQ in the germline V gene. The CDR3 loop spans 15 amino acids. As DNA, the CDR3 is TGTGCCAGCAGCCAAGACCAGCGGGGCACAGATACGCAGTATTTT. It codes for CASSQDQRGTDTQYF.

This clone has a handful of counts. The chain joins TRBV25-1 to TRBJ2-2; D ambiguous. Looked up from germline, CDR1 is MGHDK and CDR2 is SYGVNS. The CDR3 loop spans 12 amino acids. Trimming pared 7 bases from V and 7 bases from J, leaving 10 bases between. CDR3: CASTRGVGELFF. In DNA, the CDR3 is TGTGCCAGCACGAGAGGCGTCGGGGAGCTGTTTTTT.

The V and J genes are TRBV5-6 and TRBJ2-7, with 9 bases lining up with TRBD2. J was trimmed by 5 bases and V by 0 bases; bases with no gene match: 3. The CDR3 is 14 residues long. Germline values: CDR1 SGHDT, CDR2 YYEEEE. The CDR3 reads CASSLEAGGHEQYF. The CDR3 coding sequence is TGTGCCAGCAGCTTGGAAGCGGGAGGTCACGAGCAGTACTTC.

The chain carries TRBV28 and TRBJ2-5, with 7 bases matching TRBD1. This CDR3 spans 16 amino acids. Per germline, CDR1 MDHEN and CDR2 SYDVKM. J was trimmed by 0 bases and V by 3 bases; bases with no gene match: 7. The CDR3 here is CASSFSMGQYQETQYF. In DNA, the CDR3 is TGTGCCAGCAGTTTCTCCATGGGACAGTACCAAGAGACCCAGTACTTC.

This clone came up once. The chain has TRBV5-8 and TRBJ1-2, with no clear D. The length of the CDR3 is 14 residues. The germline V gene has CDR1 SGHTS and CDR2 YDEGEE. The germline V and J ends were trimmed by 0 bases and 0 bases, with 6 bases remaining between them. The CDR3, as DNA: TGTGCCAGCAGCTTGGCCGGATCTAACTATGGCTACACCTTC. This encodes CASSLAGSNYGYTF. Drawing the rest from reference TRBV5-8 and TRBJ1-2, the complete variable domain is EAGVTQSPTHLIKTRGQQATLRCSPISGHTSVYWYQQALGLGLQFLLWYDEGEERNRGNFPPRFSGRQFPNYSSELNVNALELEDSALYLCASSLAGSNYGYTFGSGTRLTVV.

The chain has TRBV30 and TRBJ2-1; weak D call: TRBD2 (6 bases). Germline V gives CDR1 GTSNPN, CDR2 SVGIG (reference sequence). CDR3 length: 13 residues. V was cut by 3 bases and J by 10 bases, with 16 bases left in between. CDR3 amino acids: CAWRRTGLQEQFF. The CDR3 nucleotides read TGTGCCTGGAGGCGAACGGGACTCCAAGAGCAGTTCTTC.

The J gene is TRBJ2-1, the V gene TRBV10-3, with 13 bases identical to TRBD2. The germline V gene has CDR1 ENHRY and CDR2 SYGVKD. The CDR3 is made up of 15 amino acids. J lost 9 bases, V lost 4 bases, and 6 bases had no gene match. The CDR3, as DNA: TGTGCCATCAGTGCCGGACTAGCGGGAGCCGGTGAGCAGTTCTTC. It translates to CAISAGLAGAGEQFF.

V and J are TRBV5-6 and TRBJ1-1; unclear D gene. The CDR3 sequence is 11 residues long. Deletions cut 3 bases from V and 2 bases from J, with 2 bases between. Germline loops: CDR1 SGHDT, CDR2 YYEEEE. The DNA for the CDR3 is TGTGCCAGCAGCTCAAACACTGAAGCTTTCTTT. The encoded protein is CASSSNTEAFF.

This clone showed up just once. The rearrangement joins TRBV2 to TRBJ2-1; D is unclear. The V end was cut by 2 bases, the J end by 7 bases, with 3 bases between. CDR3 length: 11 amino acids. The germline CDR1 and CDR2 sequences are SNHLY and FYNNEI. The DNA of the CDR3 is TGTGCCAGCAGTGAATTGAATGAGCAGTTCTTC. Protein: CASSELNEQFF. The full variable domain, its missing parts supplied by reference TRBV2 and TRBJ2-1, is EPEVTQTPSHQVTQMGQEVILRCVPISNHLYFYWYRQILGQKVEFLVSFYNNEISEKSEIFDDQFSVERPDGSNFTLKIRSTKLEDSAMYFCASSELNEQFFGPGTRLTVL.